This paragraph reports one TCR beta chain. Its antigen is still unknown. The data stem from a study of immune cell composition in non-small cell lung cancer. General observations from the study: No significant correlation existed between pack-years smoked and tumour clonality.

Template was genomic DNA from frozen, unsorted single-cell suspensions. The CDR3 is made up of 16 amino acids. V was clipped by 2 bases and J by 4 bases; unmatched bases: 4. CDR1 and CDR2 from the germline V gene are KGHSH and LQKENI. Profiled with immunoSEQ multiplex PCR; TCRdb holds only in-frame clones, not every one. The data hold 3,000 to 4,000 clones, with nearly 75% observed a single time. The chain links TRBV18 to TRBJ2-1, with 11 bases that match TRBD2. The sequencing sample was made of lung tumor tissue. The sequence was obtained from a human donor with non-small cell lung cancer. CDR3 in amino acids: CASSPSGTSGYNEQFF. The CDR3 DNA reads TGTGCCAGCTCACCATCCGGGACTAGCGGTTACAATGAGCAGTTCTTC.